This paragraph covers one T cell receptor (beta chain) sequence. What it recognizes is unknown. The ends were cut back, 4 bases at V and 0 bases at J, with 12 bases in the middle. The CDR3 runs 16 residues. Per germline, CDR1 LNHNV and CDR2 YYDKDF (reference sequence). Repertoires were generated with immunoSEQ multiplex PCR, while TCRdb's copy carries only in-frame clones and drops some. The sample includes several thousand clones, 60% to 80% seen only once; the top ten take about 18%. This record belongs to a study of immune evolution from preneoplasia to lung adenocarcinoma. Two lung cancer pathologists independently confirmed each histologic diagnosis. Overall study results and limits: Later-stage lesions seemingly showed higher T cell density and diversity than normal lung. Top clone share appeared to fall from AAH through AIS, MIA, adenocarcinoma.

This sequence joins TRBV15 and TRBJ1-4, with TRBD1 as a possible D gene (6 bases). Sequenced sample: FFPE adjacent normal lung tissue. This clonotype originated in a person in their 70s with lung adenocarcinoma. Written as DNA, the CDR3 is TGTGCCACCAGCAAACGGGACACCACAACTAATGAAAAACTGTTTTTT. Translated, it gives CATSKRDTTTNEKLFF.